One and the same sample provided the 21 T cell receptor beta chains below, sequenced in a study of blood T cell repertoires in COVID-19. The table came from immunoSEQ multiplex PCR; TCRdb's copy has only in-frame clones and leaves some out. The sample carries around 46,000 clones, about 87% recorded once. Sequenced sample: peripheral blood. The source is a man aged 45-65 years with acute or convalescent COVID-19.

J is TRBJ2-2 and V is TRBV10-3; tentative D call: TRBD2 (7 bases). There are 14 residues in the CDR3. The V gene lost 7 bases and the J gene lost 4 bases, with 13 bases spanning the gap. The germline gives CDR1 ENHRY, CDR2 SYGVKD. This CDR3 reads CAITGGQGTGELFF. As DNA, the CDR3 is TGTGCCATCACCGGGGGGCAAGGCACCGGGGAGCTGTTTTTT.

This clone was picked up one time. The chain uses TRBV5-1 and TRBJ2-5; D remains unclear. V was pared by 0 bases and J by 5 bases, with 8 bases between. CDR1 is SGHRS and CDR2 is YFSETQ in the germline V gene. The CDR3 spans 13 residues. As DNA, the CDR3 is TGCGCCAGCAGCTTGGGGCCGAGGGAGACCCAGTACTTC. This gives the protein CASSLGPRETQYF.

The V gene is TRBV20-1, the J gene TRBJ2-5; D unclear. Trimming removed 3 bases at V and 0 bases at J, with 11 bases between. This CDR3 region has 14 residues. The germline V gene encodes CDR1 DFQATT and CDR2 SNEGSKA (reference sequence). The CDR3 sequence is CSASDAEYQETQYF. For the CDR3, the DNA is TGCAGTGCTAGTGACGCGGAGTACCAAGAGACCCAGTACTTC.

In regard to this clone: At the DNA level, this CDR3 is encoded by other sequences in the same sample as well. The CDR3 region is CASSFPGTDTQYF. The CDR3 nucleotides are TGTGCCAGCAGCTTCCCCGGGACAGATACGCAGTATTTT. This rearrangement joins TRBV11-2 to TRBJ2-3; D gene unclear. This CDR3 is built from 13 residues. Deletions cut 3 bases from V and 3 bases from J, with 7 bases between. In germline, CDR1 is SGHAT, CDR2 FQNNGV.

The chain couples TRBV28 to TRBJ1-5; maybe TRBD1 (5 bases). Germline V CDR1 and CDR2: MDHEN, SYDVKM. The CDR3 sequence is 16 residues long. V was clipped by 5 bases and J by 5 bases, with 19 bases between them. Here the CDR3 DNA reads TGTGCCAGCAGTCTCCCCGTTTCAGGGATGGATCAGCCCCAGCATTTT. This codes for CASSLPVSGMDQPQHF.

The chain carries TRBV19 and TRBJ1-1; D is perhaps TRBD1 (6 bases). CDR3 length: 15 residues. CDR1 and CDR2 (germline): LNHDA, SQIVND (reference sequence). V dropped 4 bases and J dropped 1 base, with 13 bases sitting between them. CDR3 coding DNA: TGTGCCAGTAGTAACCCAGGGGTCAGGAACACTGAAGCTTTCTTT. Its translation: CASSNPGVRNTEAFF.

Only one count was recorded for this clone. This sequence joins TRBV4-2 and TRBJ2-7, with 8 bases identical to TRBD2. Germline trimming cut 4 bases from V and 4 bases from J; bases unmatched to any gene: 6. The CDR3 contains 14 residues. Germline V gene sequence: CDR1 LGHNA, CDR2 YNFKEQ. The CDR3 spells CASSRGLAGYEQYF. CDR3 nucleotide sequence: TGTGCCAGCAGCCGCGGACTAGCCGGGTACGAGCAGTACTTC.

The rearrangement joins TRBV11-2 to TRBJ1-2, with TRBD1 matching over 7 bases. The CDR3 is 13 amino acids. V lost 3 bases, J lost 14 bases, and 12 bases stayed unmatched. The germline gives CDR1 SGHAT, CDR2 FQNNGV. CDR3: CASSFSRGNGGTF. The CDR3 region has the DNA TGTGCCAGCAGCTTTTCCAGGGGGAATGGCGGGACCTTC.

This clone showed up just once. This sample also contains other DNA sequences that code for the same CDR3. This chain connects TRBV18 to TRBJ1-1; 7 bases line up with TRBD1. The CDR3 spans 14 residues. Trimming cost V 3 bases and J 1 base; bases outside gene matches: 2. Germline V gene lookup returns CDR1 KGHSH and CDR2 LQKENI. This CDR3 is CASSPGQENTEAFF. The CDR3 bases are TGTGCCAGCTCACCTGGACAGGAGAACACTGAAGCTTTCTTT.

In this sample, this clone turned up a few times. The V call is TRBV10-3, the J call TRBJ1-5; D call uncertain. The CDR3 is 12 amino acids. Germline-derived CDR1 and CDR2 are ENHRY and SYGVKD. V lost 9 bases and J lost 3, with 9 bases in between. For the CDR3, the DNA is TGTGCCATGGGAGAGAACAATCAGCCCCAGCATTTT. Protein product: CAMGENNQPQHF.

This sequence joins TRBV19 and TRBJ1-3; perhaps TRBD1 as D (6 bases). The length of the CDR3 is 14 residues. Germline-derived CDR1 and CDR2 are LNHDA and SQIVND (reference sequence). V dropped 6 bases and J dropped 3 bases, with 12 bases sitting between them. CDR3 in DNA: TGTGCCAGTAGCGAGGACAGACATGGAAACACCATATATTTT. Its protein is CASSEDRHGNTIYF.

This chain uses TRBV2 with TRBJ1-4, with TRBD1 matching over 7 bases. The CDR3 is 14 residues long. Germline lookup yields CDR1 SNHLY and CDR2 FYNNEI. Losses at the gene ends were 6 bases for V and 7 bases for J; bases not matched to a gene: 8. As DNA, the CDR3 is TGTGCCAGCAGCCAGGGGGAGAGTAGTGAAAAACTGTTTTTT. Translation: CASSQGESSEKLFF.

V is TRBV19 and J is TRBJ1-1, with a possible D match to TRBD1 (5 bases). With 5 bases removed from V and 1 base from J, the gap between germline ends came to 14 bases. The CDR3 covers 15 residues. The germline V gene encodes CDR1 LNHDA and CDR2 SQIVND (reference sequence). The CDR3 DNA sequence: TGTGCCAGTAGTCGAGCCGGACACTCGAACACTGAAGCTTTCTTT. Its translation: CASSRAGHSNTEAFF.

This clone showed up just a few times. The chain recombines TRBV18 with TRBJ2-7, with TRBD1 identical over 7 bases. Germline V lookup: CDR1 KGHSH, CDR2 LQKENI. V lost 5 bases, J lost 6 bases, and 7 bases stayed unmatched. The CDR3 consists of 13 residues. CDR3 bases: TGTGCCAGCTCAAGACAGGGTTACGCCGAGCAGTACTTC. Translating it yields CASSRQGYAEQYF.

CDR3: CASSFGINYEQYF. In DNA, the CDR3 is TGTGCCAGCAGCTTCGGGATCAACTACGAGCAGTACTTC. The chain recombines TRBV5-6 with TRBJ2-7; D perhaps matches TRBD2 (5 bases). Trimming took off 2 bases at V and 3 bases at J, with 9 bases between the two ends. CDR3 length: 13 amino acids. Germline-derived CDR1 and CDR2 are SGHDT and YYEEEE.

This chain's CDR3 is CASRFSDGTDTQYF. CDR3 nucleotide sequence: TGTGCCAGCAGATTTAGCGATGGCACAGATACGCAGTATTTT. This rearrangement joins TRBV2 to TRBJ2-3; perhaps TRBD2 as D (5 bases). V was shortened by 6 bases and J by 1 base, with 11 bases between the two germline ends. Germline V gene data show CDR1 as SNHLY and CDR2 as FYNNEI. CDR3 length equals 14 residues.

In its sample, this clone was seen a few times. The V call is TRBV3-1 (or the pseudogene TRBV3-2), the J call TRBJ2-7; a weak D match, TRBD1 (6 bases). Germline lookup yields CDR1 LGHDT and CDR2 YNNKEL (reference sequence). V lost 5 bases and J lost 0, with 17 bases in between. CDR3 length: 16 amino acids. The CDR3 reads CASSYDWGTPSYEQYF. CDR3 bases: TGTGCCAGCAGCTATGACTGGGGGACACCCTCCTACGAGCAGTACTTC.

The chain links TRBV6-1 to TRBJ1-1, with no clear D. The ends were cut back, 2 bases at V and 4 bases at J, with 14 bases in the middle. The CDR3 covers 15 residues. Germline V gene sequence: CDR1 MNHNS, CDR2 SASEGT. Written as DNA, the CDR3 is TGTGCCAGCAGTGAAAGAGGAGGTCGGGGCACTGAAGCTTTCTTT. It translates to CASSERGGRGTEAFF.

The rearrangement links TRBV10-3 to TRBJ2-3, with D perhaps TRBD1 (6 bases). Germline values: CDR1 ENHRY, CDR2 SYGVKD. Trimming pared 7 bases from V and 1 base from J, leaving 6 bases between. The CDR3 is made up of 12 amino acids. Here the CDR3 reads CAIKGGTDTQYF. CDR3 sequence (DNA): TGTGCCATCAAGGGGGGCACAGATACGCAGTATTTT.

The genes are TRBV25-1 and TRBJ1-6; D unresolved. The CDR3 runs to 13 residues. CDR1 and CDR2 (germline): MGHDK, SYGVNS. Deletions cut 7 bases from V and 9 bases from J, with 13 bases between. The CDR3 region has the DNA TGTGCCAGCATGCAAGCAGGTAGTTCACCCCTCCACTTT. Translation: CASMQAGSSPLHF. Drawing the rest from reference TRBV25-1 and TRBJ1-6, the complete variable domain is EADIYQTPRYLVIGTGKKITLECSQTMGHDKMYWYQQDPGMELHLIHYSYGVNSTEKGDLSSESTVSRIRTEHFPLTLESARPSHTSQYLCASMQAGSSPLHFGNGTRLTVT.

The chain combines TRBV5-1 with TRBJ2-3, with D hard to call. The germline V gene has CDR1 SGHRS and CDR2 YFSETQ. Trimming took 3 bases from V and 4 from J, leaving 24 bases between them. The CDR3 contains 18 residues. Here the CDR3 DNA reads TGCGCCAGCAGCTCGCTGACTGTTCCGGGTGGTTCGGCAGATACGCAGTATTTT. This translates into CASSSLTVPGGSADTQYF.